Each of the 22 T cell receptor beta chains below was sequenced from the same sample in a study of identifying expanded T cells in peripheral blood. Sequenced by immunoSEQ multiplex PCR; TCRdb stores in-frame clones only, minus some. The sample includes about 76,000 clones, just under 85% of them seen just once. The sequenced sample consisted of blood. These receptors came from a person aged 18 to 70 in good health.

V gene TRBV28 combines with J gene TRBJ2-7; D remains unclear. Germline CDR1 and CDR2: MDHEN and SYDVKM. The germline V and J ends were trimmed by 4 bases and 3 bases, with 19 bases remaining between them. The CDR3 spans 16 residues. CDR3 protein: CASSYRTFPPRYEQYF. Here the CDR3 DNA reads TGTGCCAGCAGTTACCGGACGTTTCCACCCCGCTACGAGCAGTACTTC.

This chain connects TRBV7-3 to TRBJ2-5; D is unclear. Trimming cost V 2 bases and J 0 bases, with 10 bases left between them. In germline, CDR1 is SGHTA, CDR2 FQGTGA. CDR3 length: 15 residues. This chain's CDR3 is CASSLGRVDQETQYF. The CDR3 region has the DNA TGTGCCAGCAGCTTAGGTCGGGTGGACCAAGAGACCCAGTACTTC. The complete variable domain, with remaining parts taken from reference TRBV7-3 and TRBJ2-5, reads GAGVSQTPSNKVTEKGKYVELRCDPISGHTALYWYRQSLGQGPEFLIYFQGTGAADDSGLPNDRFFAVRPEGSVSTLKIQRTERGDSAVYLCASSLGRVDQETQYFGPGTRLLVL.

This rearrangement joins TRBV7-2 to TRBJ2-7, with D uncertain. Deletions cut 2 bases from V and 1 base from J, with 15 bases between. CDR1 and CDR2 from the germline V gene are SGHTA and FQGNSA. The CDR3 has 16 amino acids. CDR3 bases: TGTGCCAGCAGCTTAACCCAGCTCGGGTGGTCCTACGAGCAGTACTTC. It encodes CASSLTQLGWSYEQYF.

In this sample, this clone turned up a few times. V and J are TRBV27 and TRBJ2-5; no clear D. Trimming took off 8 bases at V and 5 bases at J, with 18 bases between the two ends. The germline V gene encodes CDR1 MNHEY and CDR2 SMNVEV (reference sequence). This CDR3 has 14 residues. The CDR3 is CASHRGGVGETQYF. DNA for the CDR3: TGTGCCAGCCACCGAGGTGGGGTAGGGGAGACCCAGTACTTC.

This chain links TRBV27 with TRBJ1-1; 8 bases agree with TRBD1. Per the germline V gene, CDR1 is MNHEY and CDR2 is SMNVEV (reference sequence). The CDR3 contains 16 residues. Trimming cost V 7 bases and J 1 base; bases outside gene matches: 11. The CDR3 loop is CASTSRQGLGNTEAFF. For the CDR3, the DNA is TGTGCCAGCACTTCCCGACAGGGGTTAGGGAACACTGAAGCTTTCTTT.

The chain has TRBV27 and TRBJ2-7; 10 nucleotides match TRBD1. V shed 5 bases and J 10 bases; nucleotides not matched to a gene: 17. This CDR3 has 16 residues. CDR1 and CDR2 (germline): MNHEY, SMNVEV (reference sequence). CDR3 amino acids: CASSLGQGVLHLGQYF. Written as DNA, the CDR3 is TGTGCCAGCAGTCTAGGACAGGGGGTCCTACATCTCGGACAGTACTTC.

A single count supports this clone. A read error is likely, as this CDR3 ends without the conserved phenylalanine or tryptophan. The chain recombines TRBV19 with TRBJ2-6, with 7 bases lining up with TRBD1. The trim removed 5 bases at V and 3 bases at J, leaving 4 bases unmatched. Germline V gene sequence: CDR1 LNHDA, CDR2 SQIVND (reference sequence). The CDR3 consists of 15 residues. The CDR3 is CASSSWDSGANVLTS. In nucleotides, the CDR3 is TGTGCCAGTAGTTCGTGGGACAGTGGGGCCAACGTCCTGACTTCC.

The chain recombines TRBV2 with TRBJ2-5; the match to TRBD2 covers 10 bases. The CDR3 is 16 residues long. Trimming at V came to 4 bases and at J to 2 bases, leaving 7 bases not matched to a gene. Looked up from germline, CDR1 is SNHLY and CDR2 is FYNNEI. CDR3 in amino acids: CASSVRAGGPQETQYF. CDR3 nucleotide sequence: TGTGCCAGCAGTGTAAGAGCGGGAGGGCCGCAAGAGACCCAGTACTTC.

The chain carries TRBV18 and TRBJ2-5; 9 bases align to TRBD2. This CDR3 has 14 residues. Trimming at V came to 3 bases and at J to 5 bases, leaving 4 bases not matched to a gene. Germline CDR1 reads KGHSH; CDR2 reads LQKENI. CDR3 DNA: TGTGCCAGCTCACCGGGCGGGAGGGCCGAGACCCAGTACTTC. This codes for CASSPGGRAETQYF.

The chain is built from TRBV6-1 and TRBJ2-1; D uncertain. Germline V gives CDR1 MNHNS, CDR2 SASEGT. This CDR3 spans 12 amino acids. Trimming took off 4 bases at V and 8 bases at J, with 9 bases between the two ends. CDR3 sequence: CASSALDYEQFF. As DNA, the CDR3 is TGTGCCAGCAGTGCCTTAGACTATGAGCAGTTCTTC.

This clone was detected once. This chain links TRBV7-2 with TRBJ2-1; 9 bases fit TRBD2. The germline gives CDR1 SGHTA, CDR2 FQGNSA. Trimming cost V 1 base and J 7 bases; bases outside gene matches: 2. The CDR3 is made up of 14 amino acids. The CDR3 reads CASSLGLAGNEQFF. The CDR3 nucleotides read TGTGCCAGCAGCTTAGGGCTAGCGGGAAATGAGCAGTTCTTC.

V is TRBV15 and J is TRBJ1-3, with TRBD1 matching 7 bases. With V trimmed by 4 bases and J by 4 bases, 4 bases remained unmatched. This CDR3 contains 14 residues. Germline lookup yields CDR1 LNHNV and CDR2 YYDKDF (reference sequence). CDR3 sequence reads: CATSIGGDGNTIYF. The CDR3 nucleotides are TGTGCCACCAGCATAGGGGGCGACGGAAACACCATATATTTT.

V gene TRBV19 combines with J gene TRBJ2-3, with D hard to call. Germline V gives CDR1 LNHDA, CDR2 SQIVND (reference sequence). Trimming took off 5 bases at V and 0 bases at J, with 15 bases between the two ends. This CDR3 has 16 residues. DNA for the CDR3: TGTGCCAGTAGTCCGGTGGGAAGCCCTAGCACAGATACGCAGTATTTT. Its translation is CASSPVGSPSTDTQYF.

This clone was seen only once. The chain is built from TRBV7-6 and TRBJ2-3; TRBD1 might be the D (6 bases). Germline V gives CDR1 SGHVS, CDR2 FNYEAQ. V lost 3 bases to trimming and J lost 0 bases, with 10 bases between them. The CDR3 has 15 residues. CDR3 in amino acids: CASSFGQQSTDTQYF. In DNA form, the CDR3 reads TGTGCCAGCAGCTTTGGACAGCAGAGCACAGATACGCAGTATTTT.

The chain carries TRBV18 and TRBJ1-1, with 7 bases lining up with TRBD1. The V and J ends lost 3 bases and 3 bases, in that order; junction bases with no gene match: 7. Germline-derived CDR1 and CDR2 are KGHSH and LQKENI. The CDR3 runs to 15 residues. CDR3 amino acids: CASSPSTGADTEAFF. CDR3 DNA sequence: TGTGCCAGCTCACCTAGCACAGGGGCAGACACTGAAGCTTTCTTT.

CDR3 bases: TGTGCCAGCAGCTCAGAGCGGGAGCTCGTTTACAATGAGCAGTTCTTC. This sequence encodes CASSSERELVYNEQFF. The chain employs TRBV7-9 and TRBJ2-1, with TRBD2 identical over 8 bases. CDR1 is SEHNR and CDR2 is FQNEAQ in the germline V gene (reference sequence). With V trimmed by 4 bases and J by 4 bases, 9 bases remained unmatched. The CDR3 loop spans 16 amino acids.

This clone is medium-sized in the sample. J is TRBJ1-1 and V is TRBV29-1, with D uncertain. The CDR3 has 12 residues. Trimming left V 0 bases short and J 4 bases short, with 6 bases between. The V gene's germline CDR1 is SQVTM and CDR2 ANQGSEA. The CDR3 DNA follows: TGCAGCGTTGAAGATCCCTTCACTGAAGCTTTCTTT. Translation: CSVEDPFTEAFF.

The rearrangement uses TRBV27 and TRBJ2-1, with TRBD2 matching 8 bases. Unmatched junction bases numbered 3, after V lost 0 bases and J lost 2 bases. Germline CDR1 is MNHEY and CDR2 is SMNVEV (reference sequence). The CDR3 runs to 16 residues. This CDR3 reads CASSLSAGGTYNEQFF. The DNA for the CDR3 is TGTGCCAGCAGTTTATCGGCGGGAGGCACCTACAATGAGCAGTTCTTC.

The chain recombines TRBV6-1 with TRBJ2-3; possibly TRBD1 or TRBD2 for D (5 bases each). Germline-derived CDR1 and CDR2 are MNHNS and SASEGT. This CDR3 is built from 14 residues. V was shortened by 5 bases and J by 0 bases, with 9 bases between the two germline ends. DNA for the CDR3: TGTGCCAGCAGTCCAGGGACGAGCACAGATACGCAGTATTTT. Its protein is CASSPGTSTDTQYF.

In this sample, this clone turned up a few times. The chain carries TRBV7-2 and TRBJ2-1; D remains unclear. The ends were cut back, 1 base at V and 5 bases at J, with 12 bases in the middle. The CDR3 loop spans 15 amino acids. Germline V gene lookup returns CDR1 SGHTA and CDR2 FQGNSA. The CDR3 region is CASSLGGSVHNEQFF. CDR3 in DNA: TGTGCCAGCAGCTTAGGGGGATCGGTCCACAATGAGCAGTTCTTC.

The rearrangement uses TRBV7-2 and TRBJ1-5, with D unclear. Germline V gene sequence: CDR1 SGHTA, CDR2 FQGNSA. There are 15 residues in the CDR3. The V end was cut by 6 bases, the J end by 0 bases, with 12 bases between. The chain's CDR3 is CASSTQSYSNQPQHF. DNA for the CDR3: TGTGCCAGCAGTACACAGAGCTATAGCAATCAGCCCCAGCATTTT.

J is TRBJ2-7 and V is TRBV27; 10 bases fit TRBD2. The CDR3 has 15 residues. V lost 5 bases to trimming and J lost 4 bases; unmatched junction nucleotides: 8. CDR1 is MNHEY and CDR2 is SMNVEV in the germline V gene (reference sequence). The CDR3 DNA reads TGTGCCAGCAGTAGGTCTAGCGGGAGTCGGTACGAGCAGTACTTC. Translating gives CASSRSSGSRYEQYF.